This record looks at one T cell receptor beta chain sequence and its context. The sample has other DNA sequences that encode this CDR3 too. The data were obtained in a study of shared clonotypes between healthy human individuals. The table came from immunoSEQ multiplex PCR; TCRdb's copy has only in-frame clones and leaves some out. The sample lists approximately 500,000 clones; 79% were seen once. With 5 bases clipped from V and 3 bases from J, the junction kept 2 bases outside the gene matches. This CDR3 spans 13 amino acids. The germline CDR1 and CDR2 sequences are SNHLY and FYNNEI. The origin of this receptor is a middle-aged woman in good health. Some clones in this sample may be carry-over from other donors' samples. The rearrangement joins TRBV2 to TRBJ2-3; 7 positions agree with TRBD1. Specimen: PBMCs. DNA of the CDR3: TGTGCCAGCAGTAGACAGGGTACAGATACGCAGTATTTT. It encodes CASSRQGTDTQYF. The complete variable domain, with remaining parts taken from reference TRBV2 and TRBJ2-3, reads EPEVTQTPSHQVTQMGQEVILRCVPISNHLYFYWYRQILGQKVEFLVSFYNNEISEKSEIFDDQFSVERPDGSNFTLKIRSTKLEDSAMYFCASSRQGTDTQYFGPGTRLTVL.